This TCR beta chain appears in the sequencing data of a study of T cells in tumors after PD-1 blockade. On the study more broadly: Patients had no prior checkpoint blockade, systemic immunosuppressants, or anti-cancer therapy within 4 weeks. Daily vismodegib 150 mg continued in a subset of anti-PD-1-treated patients.

Germline assignment: CDR1 GTSNPN and CDR2 SVGIG (reference sequence). Trimming left V 3 bases short and J 7 bases short, with 13 bases between. The CDR3 is 13 residues long. The data were produced by immunoSEQ multiplex PCR, yet TCRdb's version contains in-frame clones alone and is incomplete. The table records some 66,000 clones, 74% of them present only once. This sequence was found in a human donor with basal cell carcinoma. V is TRBV30 and J is TRBJ1-3; tentatively, D is TRBD1 (6 bases). The sample here was PBMCs, taken after anti-PD-1 treatment. The CDR3 loop reads CAWRWGAENTIYF. CDR3 sequence (DNA): TGTGCCTGGAGATGGGGGGCAGAGAACACCATATATTTT.